The clone carrying this T cell receptor (beta chain) has just a few counts. This sample was included in a study of blood T cell repertoires in COVID-19. Study-level background: T cells, B-cell-depleted T cells, or PBMCs provided the cDNA or gDNA that served as material.

Source study methods: Estimates of nucleated cell counts were drawn from the amplification of reference gene primers. Assay used: immunoSEQ multiplex PCR; TCRdb lists only in-frame clones, some missing. V and J calls plus clone size are reproduced from that table; the DNA served to infer D and trimming. The profile shows more than 95,000 clones, approximately 78% of them singletons. Germline V gives CDR1 LGHDT, CDR2 YNNKEL (reference sequence). The germline V and J ends were trimmed by 3 bases and 4 bases, with 10 bases remaining between them. CDR3 length: 14 amino acids. This chain connects TRBV3-1 (or the pseudogene TRBV3-2) to TRBJ2-1; a possible D gene is TRBD1 (6 bases). Sequenced sample: peripheral blood. The receptor was isolated from an elderly woman with acute or convalescent COVID-19. The CDR3 loop reads CASSHRGGYNEQFF. CDR3 in DNA: TGTGCCAGCAGCCACCGAGGGGGATACAATGAGCAGTTCTTC.